These 30 T cell receptor beta chains were all obtained from the same sample, sequenced in a study of shared clonotypes between healthy human individuals. The repertoire was sequenced with immunoSEQ multiplex PCR; TCRdb's copy has only in-frame clones and lacks some. Of roughly 500,000 clones listed, about 95% were seen once; the top ten hold less than 0.06%. Material: naive CD4+ T cells sorted from blood. Subset here: CD45RA+ positively selected. The receptors shown here come from a woman aged 30 to 39 in good health.

Of note for this clone: The same CDR3 can be traced to other DNA sequences in this sample. The chain couples TRBV28 to TRBJ1-5; D unclear. The germline V and J ends were trimmed by 3 bases and 4 bases, with 4 bases remaining between them. The CDR3 is made up of 12 amino acids. CDR1 is MDHEN, CDR2 SYDVKM, per germline. CDR3 sequence: CASSFSNQPQHF. The DNA of the CDR3 is TGTGCCAGCAGTTTCTCGAATCAGCCCCAGCATTTT.

V and J are TRBV6-5 and TRBJ2-2; D remains ambiguous. The germline CDR1 and CDR2 sequences are MNHEY and SVGAGI. The CDR3 totals 14 residues. Between the trimmed V and J ends, which lost 7 bases and 6 bases, there was a span of 15 bases. This chain's CDR3 is CASKGLFGSGELFF. The CDR3 region has the DNA TGTGCCAGCAAGGGTCTTTTTGGGTCCGGGGAGCTGTTTTTT.

The V call is TRBV2, the J call TRBJ2-2; the D gene is possibly TRBD2 (6 bases). Trimming left V 6 bases short and J 4 bases short, with 12 bases between. CDR1 and CDR2 from the germline V gene are SNHLY and FYNNEI. The CDR3 consists of 14 residues. The CDR3 protein is CASREGGATGELFF. The CDR3 DNA follows: TGTGCCAGCAGGGAGGGAGGCGCCACCGGGGAGCTGTTTTTT.

The V and J genes are TRBV5-1 and TRBJ1-1; D is possibly TRBD1 (5 bases). The CDR3 loop spans 16 amino acids. Germline loops: CDR1 SGHRS, CDR2 YFSETQ. Between the trimmed V and J ends, which lost 0 bases and 0 bases, there was a span of 12 bases. This chain's CDR3 is CASSLAGAFMNTEAFF. The CDR3 coding sequence is TGCGCCAGCAGCTTGGCCGGGGCGTTTATGAACACTGAAGCTTTCTTT.

This chain connects TRBV14 to TRBJ2-7; D call uncertain. Germline CDR1 SGHDN, CDR2 FVKESK. Trimming stripped 2 bases from V and 2 bases from J, with 4 bases between. The CDR3 runs to 12 residues. The CDR3 nucleotides are TGTGCCAGCAGCCAATCGGCCTACGAGCAGTACTTC. Its protein is CASSQSAYEQYF.

The chain joins TRBV19 to TRBJ2-5; D tentatively reads TRBD1 or TRBD2 (7 bases each). Trimming removed 7 bases at V and 4 bases at J, with 16 bases between. Looked up from germline, CDR1 is LNHDA and CDR2 is SQIVND (reference sequence). The CDR3 has 14 residues. Written as DNA, the CDR3 is TGTGCCAGTAAGGGGGCGGGAGCGGTAGAGACCCAGTACTTC. Residues: CASKGAGAVETQYF.

The CDR3 nucleotides are TGTGCCAGCAGTATAACAGGGATCTCTGGAAACACCATATATTTT. Translating gives CASSITGISGNTIYF. The chain combines TRBV28 with TRBJ1-3, with D possibly being TRBD1 (6 bases). The V and J ends lost 5 bases and 0 bases respectively, with 11 bases between them. The CDR3 has 15 amino acids. Germline CDR1 is MDHEN and CDR2 is SYDVKM.

This chain uses TRBV29-1 with TRBJ2-1, with 8 bases aligning to TRBD1. Germline trimming cut 4 bases from V and 6 bases from J; bases unmatched to any gene: 5. CDR3 length equals 13 residues. Germline V CDR1 and CDR2: SQVTM, ANQGSEA. In DNA form, the CDR3 reads TGCAGCGTTGGAGACAGGGGAGGCAATGAGCAGTTCTTC. Encoded protein: CSVGDRGGNEQFF.

The sample holds one count of this clone. The chain joins TRBV5-5 to TRBJ2-1, with TRBD2 matching over 13 bases. V shed 7 bases and J 7 bases; nucleotides not matched to a gene: 5. This CDR3 is built from 14 residues. Germline loops: CDR1 SGHKS, CDR2 YYEKEE (reference sequence). In DNA, the CDR3 is TGTGCCAGCGGACTAGCGGGAGATTGGAATGAGCAGTTCTTC. It yields the protein CASGLAGDWNEQFF.

The chain recombines TRBV5-6 with TRBJ2-7; 15 bases fit TRBD2. CDR3 length: 16 residues. V was pared by 4 bases and J by 4 bases, with 6 bases of the junction left unmatched. In germline, CDR1 is SGHDT, CDR2 YYEEEE. The CDR3: CASSNGLAGGPYEQYF. The CDR3 nucleotides read TGTGCCAGCAGCAATGGACTAGCGGGAGGGCCATACGAGCAGTACTTC.

This clone has just one count. Its ends do not fully match the called genes, so a read error is possible. J is TRBJ1-1 and V is TRBV10-2, with D hard to call. The CDR3 runs to 12 residues. Per germline, CDR1 WSHSY and CDR2 SAAADI. The CDR3 here is CASSEGVGETFF. The DNA of the CDR3 is TGCGCCAGCAGTGAGGGGGTAGGTGAAACTTTCTTT.

V and J are TRBV2 and TRBJ2-2; 11 nucleotides agree with TRBD2. The CDR3 consists of 15 residues. In germline, CDR1 is SNHLY, CDR2 FYNNEI. V was pared by 6 bases and J by 5 bases, with 5 bases of the junction left unmatched. The CDR3 spells CASSHGTSGTGELFF. The CDR3 nucleotides read TGTGCCAGCAGCCACGGGACTAGCGGAACCGGGGAGCTGTTTTTT.

This chain connects TRBV7-6 to TRBJ2-7, with a possible D match to TRBD1 (5 bases). Trimming shortened V by 2 bases and J by 1 base, and 15 bases separated the two germline ends. This CDR3 has 16 residues. CDR1 SGHVS and CDR2 FNYEAQ come from the germline V gene. Written as DNA, the CDR3 is TGTGCCAGCAGCTTAACCCCCCGGACATTTTCCTACGAGCAGTACTTC. This codes for CASSLTPRTFSYEQYF. Filled out from reference TRBV7-6 and TRBJ2-7, the complete variable domain reads GAGVSQSPRYKVTKRGQDVALRCDPISGHVSLYWYRQALGQGPEFLTYFNYEAQQDKSGLPNDRFSAERPEGSISTLTIQRTEQRDSAMYRCASSLTPRTFSYEQYFGPGTRLTVT.

In this sample, this clone turned up once. CDR3 amino acids: CASSLQGAEETQYF. The CDR3 DNA is TGTGCCAGCAGCTTACAGGGGGCTGAAGAGACCCAGTACTTC. The rearrangement joins TRBV5-4 to TRBJ2-5, with 9 bases fitting TRBD1. CDR1 is SGHNT, CDR2 YYREEE, per germline (reference sequence). Trimming took 2 bases from V and 3 from J; bases not matched to a gene: 2. The CDR3 contains 14 residues. The full variable domain, completed using reference TRBV5-4 and TRBJ2-5, is ETGVTQSPTHLIKTRGQQVTLRCSSQSGHNTVSWYQQALGQGPQFIFQYYREEENGRGNFPPRFSGLQFPNYSSELNVNALELDDSALYLCASSLQGAEETQYFGPGTRLLVL.

V and J are TRBV4-1 and TRBJ2-1, with 12 bases fitting TRBD2. V was pared by 2 bases and J by 1 base, with 9 bases of the junction left unmatched. CDR1 is MGHRA, CDR2 YSYEKL, per germline. CDR3 size: 19 residues. The CDR3 DNA follows: TGCGCCAGCAGCCAAATAGGTCTAGCGGGAGGGAGGTCCTACAATGAGCAGTTCTTC. As protein: CASSQIGLAGGRSYNEQFF.

The chain links TRBV18 to TRBJ2-3; D is ambiguous. This CDR3 region has 13 residues. Germline lookup yields CDR1 KGHSH and CDR2 LQKENI. Trimming cost V 6 bases and J 2 bases, with 9 bases left between them. CDR3 in amino acids: CASSPYPTDTQYF. Here the CDR3 DNA reads TGTGCCAGCTCCCCTTATCCCACAGATACGCAGTATTTT.

The rearrangement joins TRBV5-5 to TRBJ1-4; 8 positions match TRBD1. V lost 4 bases, J lost 0 bases, and 5 bases stayed unmatched. The length of the CDR3 is 16 residues. The germline V gene has CDR1 SGHKS and CDR2 YYEKEE (reference sequence). DNA of the CDR3: TGTGCCAGCAGCGCGGGGACAGGTACAACTAATGAAAAACTGTTTTTT. Protein: CASSAGTGTTNEKLFF.

This chain links TRBV2 with TRBJ2-1; D unresolved. V dropped 4 bases and J dropped 4 bases, with 8 bases sitting between them. Germline-derived CDR1 and CDR2 are SNHLY and FYNNEI. The CDR3 loop spans 13 amino acids. The CDR3 coding sequence is TGTGCCAGCAGTGTAACAGTATACAATGAGCAGTTCTTC. Protein product: CASSVTVYNEQFF.

The chain employs TRBV27 and TRBJ2-4; D possibly corresponds to TRBD2 (6 bases). CDR1 is MNHEY, CDR2 SMNVEV, per germline (reference sequence). The V and J ends lost 6 bases and 8 bases respectively, with 20 bases between them. The CDR3 is 15 amino acids. This chain's CDR3 is CASRLSRTNPYIQYF. CDR3 nucleotides: TGTGCCAGCAGACTTTCCCGGACTAACCCATACATTCAGTACTTC.

The chain employs TRBV7-9 and TRBJ1-2; D uncertain. Trimming pared 1 base from V and 8 bases from J, leaving 11 bases between. The germline V gene encodes CDR1 SEHNR and CDR2 FQNEAQ (reference sequence). The CDR3 sequence is 13 residues long. CDR3 DNA: TGTGCCAGCAGCTTAGTAATTGGCCAGGGCTACACCTTC. This gives the protein CASSLVIGQGYTF.

The CDR3: CASSLTRGSPLHF. CDR3 sequence (DNA): TGTGCCAGCAGTTTAACCAGGGGCTCACCCCTCCACTTT. The V call is TRBV28, the J call TRBJ1-6, with D possibly TRBD1 on 6 matching bases. This CDR3 comprises 13 residues. CDR1 MDHEN and CDR2 SYDVKM come from the germline V gene. V lost 2 bases and J 10 bases, leaving 9 bases between the germline ends.

The genes are TRBV7-2 and TRBJ2-7, with D perhaps being TRBD1 or TRBD2 (6 bases each). The germline V gene has CDR1 SGHTA and CDR2 FQGNSA. There are 14 residues in the CDR3. Trimming cost V 1 base and J 7 bases, with 14 bases left between them. The CDR3 reads CASSLVGGPREQYF. CDR3 nucleotide sequence: TGTGCCAGCAGCTTAGTGGGGGGCCCTAGGGAGCAGTACTTC. The variable domain in full, with the rest retrieved from reference TRBV7-2 and TRBJ2-7, is GAGVSQSPSNKVTEKGKDVELRCDPISGHTALYWYRQSLGQGLEFLIYFQGNSAPDKSGLPSDRFSAERTGGSVSTLTIQRTQQEDSAVYLCASSLVGGPREQYFGPGTRLTVT.

The chain couples TRBV9 to TRBJ1-2; no firm D call. The CDR3 sequence is 14 residues long. V was pared by 0 bases and J by 8 bases, with 14 bases between. The germline V gene encodes CDR1 SGDLS and CDR2 YYNGEE. The CDR3 DNA follows: TGTGCCAGCAGCGTAGTTCTCGCGCCGGCGGGCTACACCTTC. Residues: CASSVVLAPAGYTF.

V gene TRBV19 combines with J gene TRBJ1-1; 11 nucleotides match TRBD1. Germline V gene sequence: CDR1 LNHDA, CDR2 SQIVND (reference sequence). The CDR3 contains 14 residues. With 5 bases clipped from V and 4 bases from J, the junction kept 3 bases outside the gene matches. The CDR3 region has the DNA TGTGCCAGTAGTTTGGGGACAGGGGGCACTGAAGCTTTCTTT. This encodes CASSLGTGGTEAFF. Variable domain in full (rest from reference TRBV19 and TRBJ1-1): DGGITQSPKYLFRKEGQNVTLSCEQNLNHDAMYWYRQDPGQGLRLIYYSQIVNDFQKGDIAEGYSVSREKKESFPLTVTSAQKNPTAFYLCASSLGTGGTEAFFGQGTRLTVV.

Turning to this clone: Other nucleotide sequences in the sample specify the same CDR3. CDR3 DNA: TGCGCCAGCAGCTTGGAGGTGGGAACTGAAGCTTTCTTT. Translating gives CASSLEVGTEAFF. J is TRBJ1-1 and V is TRBV5-1, with D hard to call. The CDR3 contains 13 residues. Germline V gives CDR1 SGHRS, CDR2 YFSETQ. The germline V and J ends were trimmed by 0 bases and 5 bases, with 8 bases remaining between them.

The chain uses TRBV28 and TRBJ2-7; 11 nucleotides align to TRBD2. The CDR3 is made up of 17 amino acids. The germline V gene has CDR1 MDHEN and CDR2 SYDVKM. With 2 bases clipped from V and 2 bases from J, the junction kept 8 bases outside the gene matches. The CDR3 here is CASSLTVGLAAPYEQYF. In nucleotides, the CDR3 is TGTGCCAGCAGTTTAACCGTGGGACTAGCGGCCCCCTACGAGCAGTACTTC.

This chain connects TRBV6-4 to TRBJ1-1; 7 positions match TRBD1. Germline CDR1 reads MRHNA; CDR2 reads SNTAGT. There are 15 residues in the CDR3. The trim removed 6 bases at V and 1 base at J, leaving 8 bases unmatched. CDR3 nucleotide sequence: TGTGCCAGCAGCGAGACAGGGCCCCCGAACACTGAAGCTTTCTTT. Protein sequence: CASSETGPPNTEAFF.

The chain employs TRBV10-2 and TRBJ1-5; D not certain. The CDR3 loop spans 15 amino acids. Between the trimmed V and J ends, which lost 3 bases and 0 bases, there was a span of 9 bases. Germline CDR1 WSHSY, CDR2 SAAADI. This CDR3 reads CASSEMGFSNQPQHF. The DNA of the CDR3 is TGCGCCAGCAGTGAAATGGGGTTTAGCAATCAGCCCCAGCATTTT.

The chain joins TRBV19 to TRBJ2-5; tentative D call: TRBD1 (5 bases). Germline CDR1 LNHDA, CDR2 SQIVND (reference sequence). Between the trimmed V and J ends, which lost 5 bases and 7 bases, there was a span of 11 bases. This CDR3 spans 12 amino acids. The CDR3 loop reads CASSSTVGTQYF. DNA of the CDR3: TGTGCCAGTAGTTCGACAGTTGGGACCCAGTACTTC.

The V and J genes are TRBV25-1 and TRBJ1-1; D not resolved. CDR1 and CDR2 from the germline V gene are MGHDK and SYGVNS. Trimming cost V 6 bases and J 0 bases, with 11 bases left between them. This CDR3 is built from 14 residues. CDR3 sequence reads: CASSPGSLNTEAFF. CDR3 nucleotides: TGTGCCAGCAGCCCTGGGAGCCTGAACACTGAAGCTTTCTTT.